Described below is a single TCR beta chain sequence and its context. What it binds is unknown. TCRdb's table, derived via immunoSEQ multiplex PCR, lists solely in-frame clones and lacks some. Among around 180,000 clones listed, 85% to 90% were seen once. This entry is derived from a study of T cell responses to AZD1222 COVID-19 vaccine. Overall study: It was second doses at about 4 or about 12 weeks that were pooled. Overall study results and limits: Unmutated variant regions are reportedly the target of nearly half of TCRs that are spike-specific. Seropositive status at baseline applied to only 5 or 6 AZD1222 recipients.

This TCR was sampled from an adult in good health. Sequencing was performed on peripheral blood, taken on day 0 of AZD1222 vaccination.

Written as DNA, the CDR3 is TGTGCCATCAGTGAGTCGGGACAGGGGGAGACTGAAGCTTTCTTT. It encodes CAISESGQGETEAFF. The chain has TRBV10-3 and TRBJ1-1; 11 positions match TRBD1. CDR1 and CDR2 from the germline V gene are ENHRY and SYGVKD. V shed 0 bases, J shed 5 bases, and the junction held 2 bases outside the gene matches. The length of the CDR3 is 15 residues.